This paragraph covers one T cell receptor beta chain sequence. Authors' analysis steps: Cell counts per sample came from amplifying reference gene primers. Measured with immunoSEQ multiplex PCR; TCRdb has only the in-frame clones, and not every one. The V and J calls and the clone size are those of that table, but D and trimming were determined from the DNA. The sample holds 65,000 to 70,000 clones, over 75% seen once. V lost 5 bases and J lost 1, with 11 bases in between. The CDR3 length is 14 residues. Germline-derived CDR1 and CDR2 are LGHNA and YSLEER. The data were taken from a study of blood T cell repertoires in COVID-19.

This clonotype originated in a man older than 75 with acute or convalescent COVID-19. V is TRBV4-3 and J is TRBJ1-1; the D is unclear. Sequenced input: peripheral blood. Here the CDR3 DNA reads TGCGCCAGCAGCTACAATGGAGGGAACACTGAAGCTTTCTTT. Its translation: CASSYNGGNTEAFF.